The entry below gives a single T cell receptor (beta chain) sequence along with its context. With 60 Vbeta and 13 Jbeta primers, the PCR was carried out. The assay was immunoSEQ multiplex PCR, and TCRdb's table has in-frame clones only and misses some. The sample holds over 150,000 clones, 75% to 90% seen once. The germline CDR1 and CDR2 sequences are KGHSH and LQKENI. Trimming left V 6 bases short and J 2 bases short, with 19 bases between. The CDR3 runs to 16 residues. The data originate from a study of cytomegalovirus exposure and HLA in healthy donors. This TCR derives from a male donor in good health and CMV-seronegative. The chain employs TRBV18 and TRBJ1-2; D unresolved. The sequencing input was PBMCs. The CDR3 bases are TGTGCCAGCTCCGCAACAGCGGACCGATTCAACTATGGCTACACCTTC. Translation: CASSATADRFNYGYTF.